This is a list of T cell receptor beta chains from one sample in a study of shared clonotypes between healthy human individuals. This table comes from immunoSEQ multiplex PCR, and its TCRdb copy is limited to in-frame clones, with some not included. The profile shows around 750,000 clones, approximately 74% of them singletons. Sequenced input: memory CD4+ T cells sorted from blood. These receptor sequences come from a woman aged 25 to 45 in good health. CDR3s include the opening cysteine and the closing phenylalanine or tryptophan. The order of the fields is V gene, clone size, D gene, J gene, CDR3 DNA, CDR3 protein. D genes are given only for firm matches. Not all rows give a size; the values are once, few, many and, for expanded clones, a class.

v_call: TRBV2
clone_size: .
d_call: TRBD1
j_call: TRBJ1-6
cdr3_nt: TGTGCCAGCAGACGGGACAGGGGGTATAATTCACCCCTCCACTTT
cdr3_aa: CASRRDRGYNSPLHF

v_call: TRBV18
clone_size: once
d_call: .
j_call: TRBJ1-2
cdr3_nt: TGTGCCAGCTCCCCCGCAGGGGCCGACACCTATGGCTACACCTTC
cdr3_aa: CASSPAGADTYGYTF

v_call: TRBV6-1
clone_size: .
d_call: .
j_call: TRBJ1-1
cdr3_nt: TGTGCCAGCAGGGACACTATAAACACTGAAGCTTTCTTT
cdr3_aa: CASRDTINTEAFF

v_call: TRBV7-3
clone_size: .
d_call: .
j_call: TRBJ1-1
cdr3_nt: TGTGCCAGCAGCTTAACCAGGGATTCACCTGAAGCTTTCTTT
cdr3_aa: CASSLTRDSPEAFF

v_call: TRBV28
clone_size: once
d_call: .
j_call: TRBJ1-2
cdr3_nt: TGTGCCAGCAGTTTAGCCGGCGAGGGTAACTATGGCTACACCTTC
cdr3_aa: CASSLAGEGNYGYTF

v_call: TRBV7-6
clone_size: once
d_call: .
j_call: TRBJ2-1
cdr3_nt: TGTGCCAGCAGCTTAGTAGGCAATGAGCAGTTCTTC
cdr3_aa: CASSLVGNEQFF

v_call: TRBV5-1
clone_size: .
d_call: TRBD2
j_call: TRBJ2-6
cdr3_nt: TGCGCCAGCAGCTTGGCCCCGGGAGGGACTGGGGCCAACGTCCTGACTTTC
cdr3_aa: CASSLAPGGTGANVLTF

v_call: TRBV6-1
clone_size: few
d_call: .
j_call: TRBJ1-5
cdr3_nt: TGTGCCAGCGTACTTTATAGCAATCAGCCCCAGCATTTT
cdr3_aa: CASVLYSNQPQHF

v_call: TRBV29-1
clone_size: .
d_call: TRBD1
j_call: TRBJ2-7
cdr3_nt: TGCAGCGTTGACGACGTCGGACAGGGTAGCCTTCGGCAGTACTTC
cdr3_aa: CSVDDVGQGSLRQYF

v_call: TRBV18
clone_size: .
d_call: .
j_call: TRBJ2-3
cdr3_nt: TGTGCCAGCTCAAGTGAGAAAACTAGCACAGATACGCAGTATTTT
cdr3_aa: CASSSEKTSTDTQYF

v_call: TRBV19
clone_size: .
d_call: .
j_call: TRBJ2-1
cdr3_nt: TGTGCCAGTAGTATAGTCGGCCAGACAAACTACAATGAGCAGTTCTTC
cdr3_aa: CASSIVGQTNYNEQFF

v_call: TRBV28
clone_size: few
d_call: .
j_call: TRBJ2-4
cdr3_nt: TGTGCCACCCTTAGGTCGGGGGTCAAAAACATTCAGTACTTC
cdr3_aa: CATLRSGVKNIQYF

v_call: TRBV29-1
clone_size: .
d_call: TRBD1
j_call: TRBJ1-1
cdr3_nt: TGCAGCGTTGAAGCCTCCGGGACAGGGGGGGCTGAAGCTTTCTTT
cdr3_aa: CSVEASGTGGAEAFF

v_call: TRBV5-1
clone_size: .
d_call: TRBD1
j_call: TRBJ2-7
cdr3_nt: TGCGCCAGCAGCTCCCGGACAGGGCTATACGAGCAGTACTTC
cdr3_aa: CASSSRTGLYEQYF

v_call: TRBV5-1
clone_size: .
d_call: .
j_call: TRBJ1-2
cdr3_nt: TGCGCCAGCAGCTTGGATGTGGGCCTGGCCTCTGGCTACACCTTC
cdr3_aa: CASSLDVGLASGYTF

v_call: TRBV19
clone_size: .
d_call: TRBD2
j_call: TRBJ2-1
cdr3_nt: TGTGCCAGTAGTGAGGTCCCCGGGACTAGCGGGAGTGGGTCGGGTGAGCAGTTCTTC
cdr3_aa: CASSEVPGTSGSGSGEQFF

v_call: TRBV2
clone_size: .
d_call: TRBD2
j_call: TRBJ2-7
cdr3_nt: TGTGCCAGCAGGGGGACTAGCGGGAGTATCGAGCAGTACTTC
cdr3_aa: CASRGTSGSIEQYF

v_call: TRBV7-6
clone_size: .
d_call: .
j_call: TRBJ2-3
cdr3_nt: TGTGCCAGCAGCTTAGGGGGAGACGGCACAGATACGCAGTATTTT
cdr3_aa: CASSLGGDGTDTQYF

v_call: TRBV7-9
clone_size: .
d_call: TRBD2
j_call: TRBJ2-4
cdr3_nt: TGTGCCAGCAGCTTACCGGTTATAGCGGGAGGGTCGGACATTCAGTACTTC
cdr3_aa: CASSLPVIAGGSDIQYF

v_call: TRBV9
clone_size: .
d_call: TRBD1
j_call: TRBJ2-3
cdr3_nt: TGTGCCAGCAGCACAGACTGGACAGGCAGCACAGATACGCAGTATTTT
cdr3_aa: CASSTDWTGSTDTQYF

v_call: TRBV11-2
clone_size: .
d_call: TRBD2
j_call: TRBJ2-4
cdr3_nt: TGTGCCAGCAGCTTAGAGGTAGCGGGAGGGCTAGCCAAAAACATTCAGTACTTC
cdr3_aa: CASSLEVAGGLAKNIQYF

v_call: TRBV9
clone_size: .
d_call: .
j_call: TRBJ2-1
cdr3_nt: TGTGCCAGCAGCGTAGCTATGGGGGATGAGCAGTTCTTC
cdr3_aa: CASSVAMGDEQFF

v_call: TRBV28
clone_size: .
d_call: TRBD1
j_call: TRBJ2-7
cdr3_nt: TGTGCCAGCAGGAAGACAGGGAACCGAGGGGTACGCGAGCAGTACTTC
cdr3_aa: CASRKTGNRGVREQYF

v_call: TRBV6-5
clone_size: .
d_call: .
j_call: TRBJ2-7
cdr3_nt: TGTGCCAGCAGTTACTCTTGGGAATGGGATTCCGAGCAGTACTTC
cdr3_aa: CASSYSWEWDSEQYF

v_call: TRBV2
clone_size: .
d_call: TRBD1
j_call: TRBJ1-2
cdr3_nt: TGTGCCAGCAGGGCTATTGACAGGGGGCAAGGGAAGGGCTACACCTTC
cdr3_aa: CASRAIDRGQGKGYTF

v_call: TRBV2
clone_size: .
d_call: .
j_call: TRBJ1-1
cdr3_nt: TGTGCCAGACCGGGGCCCAAGGGTGGGAACACTGAAGCTTTCTTT
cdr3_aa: CARPGPKGGNTEAFF

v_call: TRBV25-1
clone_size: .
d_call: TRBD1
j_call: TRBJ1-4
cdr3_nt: TGTGCCAGCAGTGAGGGACAGGGTTGGAGGAAAACTAATGAAAAACTGTTTTTT
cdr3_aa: CASSEGQGWRKTNEKLFF

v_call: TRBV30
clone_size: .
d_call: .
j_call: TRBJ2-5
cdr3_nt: TGTGCCTGGAGGCGTACAAGGTCCTCTGGGACCCAGTACTTC
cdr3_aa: CAWRRTRSSGTQYF

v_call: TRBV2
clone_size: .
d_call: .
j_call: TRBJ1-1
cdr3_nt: TGTGCCAGCAGTGAAAGTAGGGGGGATGGAACTGAAGCTTTCTTT
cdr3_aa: CASSESRGDGTEAFF

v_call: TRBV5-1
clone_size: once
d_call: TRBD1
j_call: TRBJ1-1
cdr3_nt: TGCGCCAGCAGTCGACAGGGTACTGAAGCTTTCTTT
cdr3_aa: CASSRQGTEAFF

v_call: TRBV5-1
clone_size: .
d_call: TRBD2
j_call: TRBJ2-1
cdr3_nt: TGCGCCAGCAGCCGACATCTCGGGACCCAGGCGGGGGTGATGAATGAGCAGTTCTTC
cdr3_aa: CASSRHLGTQAGVMNEQFF

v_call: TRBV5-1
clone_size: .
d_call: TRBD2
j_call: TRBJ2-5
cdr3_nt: TGCGCCAGCAGCTCGAGCGGGAGGGCTCAAGAGACCCAGTACTTC
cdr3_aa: CASSSSGRAQETQYF

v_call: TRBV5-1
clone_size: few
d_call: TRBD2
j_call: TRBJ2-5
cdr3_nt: TGCGCCAGCAGCCCGTTGGGGCGGGAGGGGGAGACCCAGTACTTC
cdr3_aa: CASSPLGREGETQYF

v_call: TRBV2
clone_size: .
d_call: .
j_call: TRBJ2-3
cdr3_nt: TGTGCCAGCAGTGGGCAGCCTCGGACCTCCTGGATATATTTT
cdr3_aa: CASSGQPRTSWIYF

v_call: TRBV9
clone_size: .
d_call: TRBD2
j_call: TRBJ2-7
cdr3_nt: TGTGCCAGCAGCGAGCCCGAACTAGCGGCAAGCTCCTACGAGCAGTACTTC
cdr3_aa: CASSEPELAASSYEQYF

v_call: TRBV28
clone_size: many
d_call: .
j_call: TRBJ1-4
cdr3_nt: TGTGCCAGCAGGGATCAACCCAATGAAAAACTGTTTTTT
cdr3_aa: CASRDQPNEKLFF

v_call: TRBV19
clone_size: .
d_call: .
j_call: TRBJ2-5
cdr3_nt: TGTGCCAGTAGCCGAACGGGGGAGACCCAGTACTTC
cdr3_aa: CASSRTGETQYF

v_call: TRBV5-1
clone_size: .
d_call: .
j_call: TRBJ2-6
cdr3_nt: TGCGCCAGCAGCTCGGGGGCTACTGGGGCCAACGTCCTGACTTTC
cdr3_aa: CASSSGATGANVLTF

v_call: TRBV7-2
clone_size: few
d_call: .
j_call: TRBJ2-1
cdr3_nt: TGTGCCAGCAGCTCCCAACGGGACTCCTACAATGAGCAGTTCTTC
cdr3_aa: CASSSQRDSYNEQFF

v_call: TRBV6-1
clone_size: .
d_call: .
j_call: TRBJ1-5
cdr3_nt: TGTGCCAGCAGTGGGCGACAGATTAGCAATCAGCCCCAGCATTTT
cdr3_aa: CASSGRQISNQPQHF

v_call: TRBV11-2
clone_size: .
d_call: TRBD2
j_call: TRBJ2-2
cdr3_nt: TGTGCCAGCAGCTTCTCCGGGACTACCAACACCGGGGAGCTGTTTTTT
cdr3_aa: CASSFSGTTNTGELFF

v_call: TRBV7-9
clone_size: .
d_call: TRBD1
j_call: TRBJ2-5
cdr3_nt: TGTGCCAGCAGCCGGGGACAGCAAGAGACCCAGTACTTC
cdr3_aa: CASSRGQQETQYF

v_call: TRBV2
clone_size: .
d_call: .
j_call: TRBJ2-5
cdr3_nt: TGTGCCAGCAGTGAAGAGGGCGGGGACGGGGAGACCCAGTACTTC
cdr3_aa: CASSEEGGDGETQYF

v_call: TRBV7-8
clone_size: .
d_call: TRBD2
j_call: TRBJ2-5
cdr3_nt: TGTGCCAGCAGCTTACGATTAGCGGGGTACCAAGAGACCCAGTACTTC
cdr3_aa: CASSLRLAGYQETQYF

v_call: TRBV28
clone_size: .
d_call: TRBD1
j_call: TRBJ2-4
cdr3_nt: TGTGCCAGCAGTGTCTCGGGACAGGGCCTAAACATTCAGTACTTC
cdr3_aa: CASSVSGQGLNIQYF

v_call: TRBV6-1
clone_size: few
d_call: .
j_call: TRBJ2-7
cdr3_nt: TGTGCCAGCAGTGGTTGGCGCTACGAGCAGTACTTC
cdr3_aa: CASSGWRYEQYF

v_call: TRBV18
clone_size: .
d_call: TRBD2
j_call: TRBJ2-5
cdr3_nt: TGTGCCAGCTCGTCGGTGCTAGCGGGGGACGTTAAAGAGACCCAGTACTTC
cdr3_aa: CASSSVLAGDVKETQYF

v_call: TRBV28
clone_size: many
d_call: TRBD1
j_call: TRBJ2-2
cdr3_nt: TGTGCCAGCACCCCCGGACAGGGGACCAGGGAGCTGTTTTTT
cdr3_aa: CASTPGQGTRELFF

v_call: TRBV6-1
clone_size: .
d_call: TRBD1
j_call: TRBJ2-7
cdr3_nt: TGTGCCAGCTTACTCCTACAGGGGGGTAGTTACGAGCAGTACTTC
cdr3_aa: CASLLLQGGSYEQYF

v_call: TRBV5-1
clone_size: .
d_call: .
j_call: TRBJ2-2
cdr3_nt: TGCGCCAGCAGCATGAACGCGGTTCGGAACACCGGGGAGCTGTTTTTT
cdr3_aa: CASSMNAVRNTGELFF

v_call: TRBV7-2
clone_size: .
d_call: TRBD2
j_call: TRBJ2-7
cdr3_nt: TGTGCCAGCAGCTTAGTGGTCTTAGGTTTGGGGACTAGCGTGGACGAGCAGTACTTC
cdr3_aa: CASSLVVLGLGTSVDEQYF

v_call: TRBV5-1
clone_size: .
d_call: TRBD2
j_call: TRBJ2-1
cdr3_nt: TGCGCCAGCAGCTTTAGCGGGTCCCCAAGCTCCTACAATGAGCAGTTCTTC
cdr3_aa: CASSFSGSPSSYNEQFF

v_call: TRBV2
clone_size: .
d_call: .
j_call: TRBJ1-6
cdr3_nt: TGTGCCAGCAGGGGGGACCGCATTCCCCTCCACTTT
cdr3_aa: CASRGDRIPLHF

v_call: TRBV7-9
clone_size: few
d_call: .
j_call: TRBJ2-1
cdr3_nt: TGTGCCAGCAGCCCCTCCCTAAGGGTATTAGATTCCTACAATGAGCAGTTCTTC
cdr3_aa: CASSPSLRVLDSYNEQFF

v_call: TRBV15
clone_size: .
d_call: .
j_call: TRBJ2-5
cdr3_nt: TGTGCCACCAGCAGAGATGCCCGGGAGACCCAGTACTTC
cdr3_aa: CATSRDARETQYF

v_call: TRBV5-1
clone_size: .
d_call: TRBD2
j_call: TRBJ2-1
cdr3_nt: TGCGCCAGCAGCCCCAACGGGCGGCGGGAGGCCTTGGAGCAGTTCTTC
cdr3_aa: CASSPNGRREALEQFF